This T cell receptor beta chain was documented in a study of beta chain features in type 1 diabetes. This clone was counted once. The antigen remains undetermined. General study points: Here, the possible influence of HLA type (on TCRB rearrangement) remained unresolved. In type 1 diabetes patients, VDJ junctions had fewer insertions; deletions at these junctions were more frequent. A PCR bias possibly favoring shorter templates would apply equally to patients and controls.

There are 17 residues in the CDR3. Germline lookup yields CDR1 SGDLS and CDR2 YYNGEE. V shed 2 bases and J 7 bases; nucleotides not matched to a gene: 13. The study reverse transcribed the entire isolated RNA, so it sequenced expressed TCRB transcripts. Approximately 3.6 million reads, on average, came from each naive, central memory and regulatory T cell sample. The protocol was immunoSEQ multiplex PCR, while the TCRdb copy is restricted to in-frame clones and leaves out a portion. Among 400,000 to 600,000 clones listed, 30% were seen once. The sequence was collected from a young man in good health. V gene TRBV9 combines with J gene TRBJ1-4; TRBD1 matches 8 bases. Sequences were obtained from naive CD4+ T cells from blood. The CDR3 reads CASSVSPAIDRGEKLFF. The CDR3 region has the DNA TGTGCCAGCAGCGTTTCCCCTGCGATAGACAGGGGTGAAAAACTGTTTTTT.